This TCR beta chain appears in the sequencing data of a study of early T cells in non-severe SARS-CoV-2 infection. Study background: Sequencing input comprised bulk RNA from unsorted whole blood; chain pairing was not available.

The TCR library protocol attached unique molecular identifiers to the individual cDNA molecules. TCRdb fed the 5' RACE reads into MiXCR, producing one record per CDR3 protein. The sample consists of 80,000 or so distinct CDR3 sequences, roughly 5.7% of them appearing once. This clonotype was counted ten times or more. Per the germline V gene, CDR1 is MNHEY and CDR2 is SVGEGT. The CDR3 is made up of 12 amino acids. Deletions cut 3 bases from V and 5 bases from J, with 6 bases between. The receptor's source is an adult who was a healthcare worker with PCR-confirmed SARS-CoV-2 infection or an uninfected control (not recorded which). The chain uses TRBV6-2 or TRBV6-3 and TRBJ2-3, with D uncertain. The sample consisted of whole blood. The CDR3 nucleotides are TGTGCCAGCAGTTATCGTCGAGATACGCAGTATTTT. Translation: CASSYRRDTQYF.